This section outlines one T cell receptor beta chain sequence together with its context. Its matching antigen is unknown. This sample was included in a study of T cell responses to AZD1222 COVID-19 vaccine. For the study at large: Second-dose intervals of approximately 4 or approximately 12 weeks were pooled. The study's findings and limits: Compared with day 0, the breadth and depth of the Spike-specific TCR repertoire rose significantly after two doses of AZD1222. Nearly half of unique spike-specific TCRs reportedly avoided B.1.351 and B.1.1.7 mutated regions. Every sample of the repertoires postdated the peak T cell response.

The table came from immunoSEQ multiplex PCR; TCRdb's copy has only in-frame clones and leaves some out. The sample contains around 140,000 clones, approximately 83% of which appear only once. The CDR3 contains 13 residues. CDR1 SGHAT and CDR2 FQNNGV come from the germline V gene. Trimming took off 0 bases at V and 4 bases at J, with 3 bases between the two ends. The sequence was obtained from an adult in good health. The J gene is TRBJ2-2, the V gene TRBV11-2; no clear D gene. Sequencing used peripheral blood, obtained on day 0 of AZD1222 vaccination. CDR3 DNA sequence: TGTGCCAGCAGCTTAGAGGCCACCGGGGAGCTGTTTTTT. Protein product: CASSLEATGELFF.